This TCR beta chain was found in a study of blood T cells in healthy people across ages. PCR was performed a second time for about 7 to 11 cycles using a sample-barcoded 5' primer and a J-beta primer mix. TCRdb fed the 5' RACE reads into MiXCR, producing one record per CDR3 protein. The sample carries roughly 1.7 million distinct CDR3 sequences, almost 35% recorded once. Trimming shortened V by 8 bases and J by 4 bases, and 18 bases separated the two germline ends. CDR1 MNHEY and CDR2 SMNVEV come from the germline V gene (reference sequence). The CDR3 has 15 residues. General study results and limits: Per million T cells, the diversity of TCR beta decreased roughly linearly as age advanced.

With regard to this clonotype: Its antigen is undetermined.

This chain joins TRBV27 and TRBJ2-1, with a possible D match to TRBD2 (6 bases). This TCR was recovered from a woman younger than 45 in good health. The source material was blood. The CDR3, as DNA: TGTGCCAGCGGCGTCCTCGGGACTCCATACAATGAGCAGTTCTTC. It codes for CASGVLGTPYNEQFF.